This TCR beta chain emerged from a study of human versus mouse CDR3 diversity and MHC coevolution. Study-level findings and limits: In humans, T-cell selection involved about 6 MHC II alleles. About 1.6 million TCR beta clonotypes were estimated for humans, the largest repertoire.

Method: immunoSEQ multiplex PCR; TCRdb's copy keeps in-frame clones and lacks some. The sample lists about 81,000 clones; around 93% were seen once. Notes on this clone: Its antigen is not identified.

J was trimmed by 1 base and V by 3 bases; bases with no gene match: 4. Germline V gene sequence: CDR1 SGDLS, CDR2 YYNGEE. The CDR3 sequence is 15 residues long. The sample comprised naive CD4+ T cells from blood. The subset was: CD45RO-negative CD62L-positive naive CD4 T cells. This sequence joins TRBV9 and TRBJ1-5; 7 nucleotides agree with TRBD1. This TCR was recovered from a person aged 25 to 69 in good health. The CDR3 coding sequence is TGTGCCAGCAGCGCCTCGACAGGGAGCAATCAGCCCCAGCATTTT. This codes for CASSASTGSNQPQHF.